The clone carrying this TCR beta chain appeared many times. Its antigen remains unidentified. This entry comes from a study of Graves' ophthalmopathy and Graves' hyperthyroidism. For the study at large: Peripheral blood was collected at initial diagnosis, before any treatment. Study outcomes and limitations: Blood also contained most of the expanded thyroid clonotypes above 0.001 frequency.

As the template, RNA transcripts were used to amplify TCR beta CDR3 regions. HTBI primers were used in a first-round RT-PCR, which preceded a second-round multiplex PCR. TCRdb independently ran MiXCR on the multiplex PCR reads; one entry per CDR3 protein. The repertoire holds 350,000 to 400,000 distinct CDR3 sequences, with around 19% as singletons. The sequenced sample consisted of peripheral blood. This clonotype was obtained from a woman younger than 35 with Graves' ophthalmopathy.

The CDR3 is CSARVRPGETQYF. Here the CDR3 DNA reads TGCAGTGCTAGGGTCAGGCCGGGAGAGACCCAGTACTTC. V usage is TRBV20-1 and J usage is TRBJ2-5, with D uncertain. V was cut by 3 bases and J by 4 bases, with 12 bases left in between. Germline values: CDR1 DFQATT, CDR2 SNEGSKA (reference sequence). The CDR3 spans 13 residues.